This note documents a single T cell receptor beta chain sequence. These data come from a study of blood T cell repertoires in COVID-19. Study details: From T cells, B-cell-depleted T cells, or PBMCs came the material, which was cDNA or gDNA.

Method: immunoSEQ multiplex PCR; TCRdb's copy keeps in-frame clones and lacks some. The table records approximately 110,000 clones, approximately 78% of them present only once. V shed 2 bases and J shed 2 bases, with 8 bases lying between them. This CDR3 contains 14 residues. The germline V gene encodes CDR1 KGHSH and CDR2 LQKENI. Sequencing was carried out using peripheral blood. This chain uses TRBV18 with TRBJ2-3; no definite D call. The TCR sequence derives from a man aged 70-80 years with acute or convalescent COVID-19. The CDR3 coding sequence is TGTGCCAGCTCACCAAGCCAGGCCACAGATACGCAGTATTTT. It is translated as CASSPSQATDTQYF.